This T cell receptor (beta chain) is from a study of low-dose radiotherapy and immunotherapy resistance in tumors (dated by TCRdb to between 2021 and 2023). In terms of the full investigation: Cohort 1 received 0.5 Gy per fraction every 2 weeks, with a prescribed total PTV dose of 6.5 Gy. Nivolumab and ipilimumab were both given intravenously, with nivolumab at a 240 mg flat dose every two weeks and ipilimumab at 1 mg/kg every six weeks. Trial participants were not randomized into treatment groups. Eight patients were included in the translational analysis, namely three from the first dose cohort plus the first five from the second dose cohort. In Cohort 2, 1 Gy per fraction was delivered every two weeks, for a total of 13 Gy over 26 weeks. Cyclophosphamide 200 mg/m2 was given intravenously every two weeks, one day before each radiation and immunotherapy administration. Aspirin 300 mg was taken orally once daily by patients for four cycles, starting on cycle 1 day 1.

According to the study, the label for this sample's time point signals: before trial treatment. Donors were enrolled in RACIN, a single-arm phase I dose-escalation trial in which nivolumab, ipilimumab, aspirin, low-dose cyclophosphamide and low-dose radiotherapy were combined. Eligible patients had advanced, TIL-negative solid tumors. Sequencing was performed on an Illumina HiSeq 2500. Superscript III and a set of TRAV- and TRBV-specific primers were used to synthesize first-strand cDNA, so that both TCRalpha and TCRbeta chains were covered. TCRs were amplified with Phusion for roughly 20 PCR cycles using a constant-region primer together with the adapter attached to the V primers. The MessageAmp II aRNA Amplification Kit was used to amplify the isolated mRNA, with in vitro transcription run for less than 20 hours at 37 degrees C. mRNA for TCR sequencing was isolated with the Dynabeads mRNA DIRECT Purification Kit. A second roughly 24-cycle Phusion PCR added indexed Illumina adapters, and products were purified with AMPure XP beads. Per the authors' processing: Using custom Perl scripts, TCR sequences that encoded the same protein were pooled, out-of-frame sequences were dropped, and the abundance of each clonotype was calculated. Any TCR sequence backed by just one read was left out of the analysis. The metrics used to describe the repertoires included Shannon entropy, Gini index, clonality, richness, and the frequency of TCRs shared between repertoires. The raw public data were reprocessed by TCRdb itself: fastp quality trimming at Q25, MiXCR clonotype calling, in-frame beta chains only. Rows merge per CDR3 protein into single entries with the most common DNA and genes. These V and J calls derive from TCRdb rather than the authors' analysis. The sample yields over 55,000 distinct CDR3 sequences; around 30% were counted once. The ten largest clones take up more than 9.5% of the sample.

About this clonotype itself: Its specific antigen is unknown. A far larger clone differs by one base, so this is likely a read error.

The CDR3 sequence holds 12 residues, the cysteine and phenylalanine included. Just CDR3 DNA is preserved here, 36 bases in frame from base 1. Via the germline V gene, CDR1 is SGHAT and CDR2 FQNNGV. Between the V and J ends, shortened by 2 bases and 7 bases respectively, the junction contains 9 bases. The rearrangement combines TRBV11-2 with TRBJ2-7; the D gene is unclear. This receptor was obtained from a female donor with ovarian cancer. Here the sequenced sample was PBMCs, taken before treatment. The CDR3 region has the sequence CASSLRANEQYF. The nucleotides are TGTGCCAGCAGCTTAAGGGCGAATGAGCAGTACTTC.